This TCR beta chain derives from a study of cytomegalovirus exposure and HLA in healthy donors. Findings and limits, study-wide: A later analysis found that most CMV-associated TCR beta chains appeared HLA-restricted. The majority of TCR sequences were rare, yet some public TCRs appeared in many donors.

On this clone itself: Its antigen is not known.

With 60 Vbeta and 13 Jbeta primers, the PCR was carried out. Clones were sequenced by immunoSEQ multiplex PCR, and TCRdb holds only the in-frame ones, with some missing. The sample's table shows 190,000 or so clones. This CDR3 comprises 15 residues. V was shortened by 4 bases and J by 1 base, with 14 bases between the two germline ends. CDR1 and CDR2 (germline): LGHNA, YSLEER. The study sampled nominally healthy donors, though unrecorded immune exposures were likely. This clonotype originated in a boy younger than 18 in good health and CMV-seronegative. Sequenced: PBMCs. The chain employs TRBV4-3 and TRBJ2-7; D is uncertain. In DNA form, the CDR3 reads TGCGCCAGCAGCCCCGCGGCCTTTAGGTCCTACGAGCAGTACTTC. Protein sequence: CASSPAAFRSYEQYF.